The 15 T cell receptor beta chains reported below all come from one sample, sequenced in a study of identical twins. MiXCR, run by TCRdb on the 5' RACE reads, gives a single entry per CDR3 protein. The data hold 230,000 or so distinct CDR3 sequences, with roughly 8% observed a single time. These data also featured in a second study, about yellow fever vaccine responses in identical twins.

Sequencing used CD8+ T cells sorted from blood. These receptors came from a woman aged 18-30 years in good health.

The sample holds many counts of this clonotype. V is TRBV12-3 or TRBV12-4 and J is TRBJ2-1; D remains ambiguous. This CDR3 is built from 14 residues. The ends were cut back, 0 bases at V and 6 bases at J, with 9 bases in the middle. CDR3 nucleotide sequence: TGTGCCAGCAGTTTAGCGGAGTTGATCAATGAGCAGTTCTTC. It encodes CASSLAELINEQFF.

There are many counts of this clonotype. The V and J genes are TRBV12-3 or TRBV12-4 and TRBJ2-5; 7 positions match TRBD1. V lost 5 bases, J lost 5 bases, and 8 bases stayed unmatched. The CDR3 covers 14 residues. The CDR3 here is CASSRQGGGETQYF. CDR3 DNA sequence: TGTGCCAGCAGTCGACAGGGCGGCGGGGAGACCCAGTACTTC.

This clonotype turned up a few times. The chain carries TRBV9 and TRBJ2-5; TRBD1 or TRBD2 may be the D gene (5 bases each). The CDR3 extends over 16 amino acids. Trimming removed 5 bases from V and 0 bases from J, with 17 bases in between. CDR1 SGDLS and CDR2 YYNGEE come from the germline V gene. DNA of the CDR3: TGTGCCAGCAGTCCCGAAGCCGGGGCCAACCAAGAGACCCAGTACTTC. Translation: CASSPEAGANQETQYF.

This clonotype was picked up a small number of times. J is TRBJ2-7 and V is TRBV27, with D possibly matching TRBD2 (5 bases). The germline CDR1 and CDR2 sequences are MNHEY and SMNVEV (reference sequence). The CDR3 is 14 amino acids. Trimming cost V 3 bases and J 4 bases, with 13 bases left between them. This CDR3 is CASSFREQPYEQYF. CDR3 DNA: TGTGCCAGCAGTTTTAGGGAGCAACCTTACGAGCAGTACTTC.

CDR3 region: CASTSGSNSYEQYF. CDR3 coding DNA: TGTGCCAGCACATCGGGATCGAATTCCTACGAGCAGTACTTC. V and J are TRBV27 and TRBJ2-7; possible D gene TRBD2, 5 bases. The CDR3 covers 14 residues. Trimming pared 7 bases from V and 1 base from J, leaving 14 bases between. Germline-derived CDR1 and CDR2 are MNHEY and SMNVEV (reference sequence).

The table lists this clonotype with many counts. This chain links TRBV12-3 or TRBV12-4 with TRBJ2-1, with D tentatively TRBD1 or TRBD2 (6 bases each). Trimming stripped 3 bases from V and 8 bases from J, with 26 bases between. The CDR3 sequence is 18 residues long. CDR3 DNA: TGTGCCAGCAGTTTGGGGGGCGTGGGACCCTTAATGGTGGATGAGCAGTTCTTC. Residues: CASSLGGVGPLMVDEQFF.

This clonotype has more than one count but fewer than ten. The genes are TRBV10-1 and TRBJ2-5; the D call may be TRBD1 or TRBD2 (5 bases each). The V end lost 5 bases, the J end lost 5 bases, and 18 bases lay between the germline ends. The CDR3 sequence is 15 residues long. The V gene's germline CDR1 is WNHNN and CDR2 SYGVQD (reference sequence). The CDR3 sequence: CASSMGRLGEETQYF. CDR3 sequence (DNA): TGCGCCAGCAGTATGGGACGTCTCGGGGAGGAGACCCAGTACTTC.

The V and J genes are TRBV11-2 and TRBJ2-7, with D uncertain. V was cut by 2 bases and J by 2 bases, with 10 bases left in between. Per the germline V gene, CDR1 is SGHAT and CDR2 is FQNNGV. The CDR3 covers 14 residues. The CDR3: CASSLYSAAYEQYF. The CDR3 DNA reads TGTGCCAGCAGCTTATATAGTGCAGCCTACGAGCAGTACTTC.

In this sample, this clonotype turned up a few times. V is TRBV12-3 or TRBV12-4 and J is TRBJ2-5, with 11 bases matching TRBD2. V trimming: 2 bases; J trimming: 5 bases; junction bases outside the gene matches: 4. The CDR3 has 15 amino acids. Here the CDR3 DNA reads TGTGCCAGCAGTTTACTAGCGGGGGGCGCGGAGACCCAGTACTTC. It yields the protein CASSLLAGGAETQYF.

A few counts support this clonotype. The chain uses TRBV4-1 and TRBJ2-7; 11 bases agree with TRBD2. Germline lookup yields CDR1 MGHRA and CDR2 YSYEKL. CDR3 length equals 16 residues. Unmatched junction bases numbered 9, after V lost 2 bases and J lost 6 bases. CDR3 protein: CASSQPPSGRYGEQYF. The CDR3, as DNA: TGCGCCAGCAGCCAACCCCCTAGCGGGAGGTACGGCGAGCAGTACTTC.

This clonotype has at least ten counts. DNA for the CDR3: TGTGCCACCCAAGGGAAAGCGGGAGAGTATGAGCAGTTCTTC. It is translated as CATQGKAGEYEQFF. This chain links TRBV2 with TRBJ2-1, with 8 bases that match TRBD2. CDR3 length: 14 residues. After removal of 10 bases from V and 8 bases from J, the junction contained 13 bases not matched to a gene. Germline V CDR1 and CDR2: SNHLY, FYNNEI. The whole variable domain, remainder taken from reference TRBV2 and TRBJ2-1, is EPEVTQTPSHQVTQMGQEVILRCVPISNHLYFYWYRQILGQKVEFLVSFYNNEISEKSEIFDDQFSVERPDGSNFTLKIRSTKLEDSAMYFCATQGKAGEYEQFFGPGTRLTVL.

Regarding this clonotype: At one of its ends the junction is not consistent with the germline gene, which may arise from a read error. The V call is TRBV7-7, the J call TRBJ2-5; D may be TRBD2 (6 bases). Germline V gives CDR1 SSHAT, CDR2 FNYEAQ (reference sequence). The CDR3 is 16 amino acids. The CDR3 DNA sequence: TGTGCTAGCAGCTTATTCCGTGTGGAGGGCCAAGAGACCCAGTACTTC. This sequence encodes CASSLFRVEGQETQYF.

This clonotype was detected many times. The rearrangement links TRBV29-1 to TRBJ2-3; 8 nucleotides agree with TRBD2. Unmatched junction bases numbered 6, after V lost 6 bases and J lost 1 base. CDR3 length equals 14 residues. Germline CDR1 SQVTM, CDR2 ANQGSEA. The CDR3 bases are TGCAGCGTATACGGGGGGGCTCGCACAGATACGCAGTATTTT. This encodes CSVYGGARTDTQYF.

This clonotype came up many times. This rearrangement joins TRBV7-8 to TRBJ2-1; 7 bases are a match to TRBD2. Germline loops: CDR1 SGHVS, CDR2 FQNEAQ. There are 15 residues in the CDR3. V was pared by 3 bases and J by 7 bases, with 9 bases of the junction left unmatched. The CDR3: CASSFKGLGPNEQFF. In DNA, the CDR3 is TGTGCCAGCAGCTTCAAAGGACTAGGTCCGAATGAGCAGTTCTTC. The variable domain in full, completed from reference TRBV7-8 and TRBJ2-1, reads GAGVSQSPRYKVAKRGQDVALRCDPISGHVSLFWYQQALGQGPEFLTYFQNEAQLDKSGLPSDRFFAERPEGSVSTLKIQRTQQEDSAVYLCASSFKGLGPNEQFFGPGTRLTVL.

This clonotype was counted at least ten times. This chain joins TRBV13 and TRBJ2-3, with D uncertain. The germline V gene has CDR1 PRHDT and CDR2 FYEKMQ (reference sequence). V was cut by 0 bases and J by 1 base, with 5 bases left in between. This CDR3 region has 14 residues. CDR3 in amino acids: CASSLGGRTDTQYF. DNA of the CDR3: TGTGCCAGCAGCTTAGGCGGCCGCACAGATACGCAGTATTTT.